This entry lists 18 T cell receptor beta chains sequenced from one sample in a study of T cell changes during pregnancy in multiple sclerosis (dated by TCRdb to the late 2010s). The library was prepared using the immunoSEQ multiplex PCR assay. TCRdb retrieved this table from immuneACCESS and kept in-frame rearrangements only. Not all clones are present; in checked studies, unresolved V genes account for under half, and no reason is known for the remainder. The sample table records 25,000 to 30,000 clones; around nine tenths of these occur just once. The top ten clones comprise roughly 0.74% of the sample. This specimen was CD4+ T cells from peripheral blood mononuclear cells, taken in the first trimester of pregnancy. The receptors were gathered from a female donor with multiple sclerosis, enrolled in a pregnancy study.

The rearrangement links TRBV2 to TRBJ1-1; 7 nucleotides align to TRBD1. Per the germline V gene, CDR1 is SNHLY and CDR2 is FYNNEI. The CDR3 contains 15 residues. V lost 6 bases, J lost 0 bases, and 7 bases stayed unmatched. CDR3 coding DNA: TGTGCCAGCAGCCAAGGGACAGAATTGAACACTGAAGCTTTCTTT. This gives the protein CASSQGTELNTEAFF.

The gene calls are TRBV6-5 and TRBJ1-5, with D possibly TRBD1 on 6 matching bases. Per the germline V gene, CDR1 is MNHEY and CDR2 is SVGAGI. The CDR3 has 15 residues. With 6 bases removed from V and 2 bases from J, the gap between germline ends came to 14 bases. The CDR3 coding sequence is TGTGCCAGCAGAGGGGGGGGCGCGGGCAATCAGCCCCAGCATTTT. Protein: CASRGGGAGNQPQHF.

The V call is TRBV25-1, the J call TRBJ2-5, with 10 bases fitting TRBD2. The CDR3 runs 16 residues. V lost 3 bases to trimming and J lost 5 bases; unmatched junction nucleotides: 9. Germline CDR1 and CDR2: MGHDK and SYGVNS. DNA for the CDR3: TGTGCCAGCAGTGAGGGGAGGGTAGCGGGGGGTGAGACCCAGTACTTC. It is translated as CASSEGRVAGGETQYF.

This clone is a singleton in its sample. A junction end diverges from the germline sequence, so it may reflect a read error. This chain connects TRBV7-3 to TRBJ1-2; 8 nucleotides align to TRBD1. The germline gives CDR1 SGHTA, CDR2 FQGTGA. This CDR3 contains 13 residues. This CDR3 reads CASSLTGGYGYTF. DNA for the CDR3: TGTGCCAGCAGCCTAACAGGGGGCTATGGCTACACCTTC.

The chain recombines TRBV5-5 with TRBJ1-5; 12 nucleotides align to TRBD1. CDR3 size: 15 residues. Germline CDR1 and CDR2: SGHKS and YYEKEE (reference sequence). V trimming: 4 bases; J trimming: 13 bases; junction bases outside the gene matches: 12. CDR3 DNA sequence: TGTGCCAGCAGCCTCTTCGGGACAGGGGGCACCCCACAGCATTTT. Translation gives CASSLFGTGGTPQHF.

The genes are TRBV6-5 and TRBJ2-7; 7 nucleotides agree with TRBD1. V lost 10 bases, J lost 4 bases, and 10 bases stayed unmatched. Germline loops: CDR1 MNHEY, CDR2 SVGAGI. The CDR3 loop spans 13 amino acids. CDR3: CATGDSLFYEQYF. DNA of the CDR3: TGTGCCACCGGGGACAGCTTGTTTTACGAGCAGTACTTC.

The rearrangement uses TRBV18 and TRBJ1-1, with 9 bases that match TRBD1. In germline, CDR1 is KGHSH, CDR2 LQKENI. Losses at the gene ends were 3 bases for V and 5 bases for J; bases not matched to a gene: 7. The CDR3 is made up of 15 amino acids. The CDR3 sequence is CASSPTGGVRTEAFF. CDR3 in DNA: TGTGCCAGCTCACCGACAGGGGGAGTGAGGACTGAAGCTTTCTTT.

This chain joins TRBV6-5 and TRBJ2-7; possibly TRBD2 for D (5 bases). Germline V gene data show CDR1 as MNHEY and CDR2 as SVGAGI. CDR3 length: 11 residues. V was trimmed by 5 bases and J by 6 bases, leaving 8 bases between them. In DNA, the CDR3 is TGTGCCAGCAGTCTGAGCGGCGAGCAGTACTTC. The encoded protein is CASSLSGEQYF.

The chain recombines TRBV11-2 with TRBJ2-5, with TRBD2 matching over 8 bases. Germline loops: CDR1 SGHAT, CDR2 FQNNGV. The CDR3 covers 16 residues. Unmatched junction bases numbered 13, after V lost 5 bases and J lost 5 bases. As DNA, the CDR3 is TGTGCCAGCAGCGCAGGACGGGGGGGGCGTCGGGAGACCCAGTACTTC. Translating gives CASSAGRGGRRETQYF.

This chain uses TRBV12-5 with TRBJ2-3; tentative D call: TRBD1 (6 bases). Germline CDR1 reads LGHNT; CDR2 reads FRNRAP. The V end lost 2 bases, the J end lost 0 bases, and 21 bases lay between the germline ends. This CDR3 contains 19 residues. CDR3 in amino acids: CASGLTPDGQSYSTDTQYF. CDR3 coding DNA: TGTGCTAGTGGTTTGACCCCCGACGGACAGTCCTATAGCACAGATACGCAGTATTTT.

The chain links TRBV7-9 to TRBJ2-7; D ambiguous. V was clipped by 4 bases and J by 4 bases, with 14 bases between them. The germline V gene encodes CDR1 SEHNR and CDR2 FQNEAQ (reference sequence). The CDR3 is 14 amino acids. As DNA, the CDR3 is TGTGCCAGCAGCTCTGCCCCAGGATCGTACGAGCAGTACTTC. Translation gives CASSSAPGSYEQYF.

The V and J genes are TRBV28 and TRBJ2-2, with D perhaps TRBD2 (5 bases). The CDR3 sequence is 14 residues long. CDR1 and CDR2 (germline): MDHEN, SYDVKM. V lost 4 bases, J lost 3 bases, and 9 bases lay in between. The DNA for the CDR3 is TGTGCCAGCAGTTGGAGCGGCCACACCGGGGAGCTGTTTTTT. It translates to CASSWSGHTGELFF.

With respect to this clone: Other DNA sequences in this sample translate to the same CDR3. The chain is built from TRBV5-1 and TRBJ2-5; maybe TRBD2 (5 bases). Trimming cost V 1 base and J 2 bases, with 12 bases left between them. Germline V gene lookup returns CDR1 SGHRS and CDR2 YFSETQ. There are 15 residues in the CDR3. DNA for the CDR3: TGCGCCAGCAGCTTGTCCGGGGTGAATCAAGAGACCCAGTACTTC. The encoded protein is CASSLSGVNQETQYF.

The chain carries TRBV7-2 and TRBJ1-5, with TRBD1 as a possible D gene (6 bases). The CDR3 totals 14 residues. V gave up 1 base and J gave up 7 bases, with 11 bases separating them. Germline lookup yields CDR1 SGHTA and CDR2 FQGNSA. The CDR3 sequence is CASSLGGGLQPQHF. The CDR3 DNA reads as TGTGCCAGCAGCTTAGGGGGGGGGCTCCAGCCCCAGCATTTT. The variable domain in full, completed from reference TRBV7-2 and TRBJ1-5, reads GAGVSQSPSNKVTEKGKDVELRCDPISGHTALYWYRQSLGQGLEFLIYFQGNSAPDKSGLPSDRFSAERTGGSVSTLTIQRTQQEDSAVYLCASSLGGGLQPQHFGDGTRLSIL.

The rearrangement uses TRBV6-5 and TRBJ2-5; 13 nucleotides match TRBD2. CDR1 is MNHEY and CDR2 is SVGAGI in the germline V gene. The J segment lost 4 bases and the V segment lost 4 bases, leaving 3 bases of the junction unmatched. The CDR3 spans 15 residues. The CDR3 DNA reads TGTGCCAGCAGTTTGGGACTAGCGGGGCGAGAGACCCAGTACTTC. Its translation is CASSLGLAGRETQYF.

The chain couples TRBV5-1 to TRBJ2-3; D unclear. The germline V gene has CDR1 SGHRS and CDR2 YFSETQ. The CDR3 is made up of 13 amino acids. Trimming removed 4 bases from V and 2 bases from J, with 8 bases in between. CDR3: CASSLDHTDTQYF. CDR3 bases: TGCGCCAGCAGCCTAGACCACACAGATACGCAGTATTTT.

This sequence joins TRBV2 and TRBJ2-7, with D maybe TRBD2 (5 bases). This CDR3 has 16 residues. V was trimmed by 6 bases and J by 0 bases, leaving 18 bases between them. Germline V gene data show CDR1 as SNHLY and CDR2 as FYNNEI. The CDR3 DNA follows: TGTGCCAGCAGCGTCCCGCGGACTTCTTCCTCCTACGAGCAGTACTTC. Protein: CASSVPRTSSSYEQYF.

The chain carries TRBV6-1 and TRBJ1-1; D gene ambiguous. In germline, CDR1 is MNHNS, CDR2 SASEGT. V was trimmed by 4 bases and J by 1 base, leaving 7 bases between them. The CDR3 contains 13 residues. CDR3 amino acids: CASSALRNTEAFF. CDR3 in DNA: TGTGCCAGCAGTGCTCTACGGAACACTGAAGCTTTCTTT.